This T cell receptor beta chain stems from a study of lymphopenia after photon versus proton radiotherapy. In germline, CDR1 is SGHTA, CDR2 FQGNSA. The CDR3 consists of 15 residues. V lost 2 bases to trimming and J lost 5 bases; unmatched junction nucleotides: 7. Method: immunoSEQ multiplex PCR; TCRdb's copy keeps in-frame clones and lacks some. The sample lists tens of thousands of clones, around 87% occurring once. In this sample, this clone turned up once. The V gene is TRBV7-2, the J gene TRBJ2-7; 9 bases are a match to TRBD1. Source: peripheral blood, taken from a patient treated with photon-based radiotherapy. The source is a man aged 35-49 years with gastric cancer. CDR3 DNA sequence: TGTGCCAGCAGCTTAACGGGACAGGGTATTCACGAGCAGTACTTC. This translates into CASSLTGQGIHEQYF.